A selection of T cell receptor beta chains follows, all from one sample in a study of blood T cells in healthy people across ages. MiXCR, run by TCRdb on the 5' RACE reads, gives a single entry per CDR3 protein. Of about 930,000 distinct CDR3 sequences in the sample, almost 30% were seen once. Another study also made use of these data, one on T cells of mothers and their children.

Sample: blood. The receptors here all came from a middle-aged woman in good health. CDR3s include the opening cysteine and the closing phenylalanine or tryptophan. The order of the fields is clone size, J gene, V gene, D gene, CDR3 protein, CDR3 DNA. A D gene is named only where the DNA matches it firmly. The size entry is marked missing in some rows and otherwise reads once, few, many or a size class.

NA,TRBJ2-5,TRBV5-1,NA,CAGSPPSQETQYF,TGCGCCGGCAGCCCCCCCTCCCAAGAGACCCAGTACTTC
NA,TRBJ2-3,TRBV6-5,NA,CASRPTGRGRDTQYF,TGTGCCAGCAGACCGACAGGCCGGGGACGAGATACGCAGTATTTT
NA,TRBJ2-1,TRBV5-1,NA,CASKRENEQFF,TGCGCCAGCAAACGGGAGAATGAGCAGTTCTTC
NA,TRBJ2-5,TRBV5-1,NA,CASSPFGRTLQETQYF,TGCGCCAGCAGCCCTTTCGGCAGGACCCTTCAAGAGACCCAGTACTTC
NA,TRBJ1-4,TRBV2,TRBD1,CASSAGQGLNEKLLF,TGTGCCAGCAGTGCCGGACAGGGATTAAATGAAAAACTGCTTTTT
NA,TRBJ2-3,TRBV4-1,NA,CASSGAEDLPDTQYF,TGCGCCAGCAGTGGGGCGGAAGACTTGCCAGATACGCAGTATTTT
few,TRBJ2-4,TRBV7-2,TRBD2,CASSRGGAMAKNIQYF,TGTGCCAGCAGCCGCGGGGGGGCAATGGCCAAAAACATTCAGTACTTC
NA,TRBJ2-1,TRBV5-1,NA,CASSRRTGEEFF,TGCGCCAGCAGCCGTAGAACAGGGGAGGAGTTCTTC
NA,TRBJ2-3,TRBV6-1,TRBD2,CASSSTSGGPDTQYF,TGTGCCAGCAGCTCCACTAGCGGGGGACCAGATACGCAGTATTTT
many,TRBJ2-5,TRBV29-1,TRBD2,CSVGVSGAGQETQYF,TGCAGCGTTGGGGTTAGCGGGGCCGGGCAAGAGACCCAGTACTTC
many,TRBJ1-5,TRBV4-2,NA,CASSRTQGRSNQPQHF,TGTGCCAGCAGCCGAACTCAGGGTCGGAGCAATCAGCCCCAGCATTTT
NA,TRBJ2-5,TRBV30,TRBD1,CAWSAGQTTQETQYF,TGTGCCTGGAGTGCGGGACAGACTACCCAAGAGACCCAGTACTTC
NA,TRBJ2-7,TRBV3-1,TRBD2,CASSQVAGDSEQYF,TGTGCCAGCAGCCAAGTAGCGGGGGACAGCGAGCAGTACTTC
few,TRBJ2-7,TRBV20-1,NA,CSARDTNGDEQYF,TGCAGTGCTAGGGACACTAATGGGGATGAGCAGTACTTC
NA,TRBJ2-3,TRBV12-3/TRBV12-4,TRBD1,CASRPGQGLSTDAQYF,TGTGCCAGCAGGCCCGGACAGGGATTGAGCACAGATGCGCAGTATTTT
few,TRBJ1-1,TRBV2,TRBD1,CASSSEGAGTEAFF,TGTGCCAGCAGCTCGGAGGGGGCAGGCACTGAAGCTTTCTTT
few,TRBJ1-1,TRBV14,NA,CASSQQMNTEAFF,TGTGCCAGCAGCCAACAAATGAACACTGAAGCTTTCTTT
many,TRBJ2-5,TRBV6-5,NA,CASSSQGSSQETQYF,TGTGCCAGCAGTTCGCAGGGGTCATCCCAAGAGACCCAGTACTTC
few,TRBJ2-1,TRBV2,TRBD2,CASSERTRVGNEQFF,TGTGCCAGCAGTGAACGGACTAGAGTTGGCAATGAGCAGTTCTTC
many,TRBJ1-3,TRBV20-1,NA,CSAIRGAAGNTIYF,TGCAGTGCTATTCGTGGGGCGGCTGGAAACACCATATATTTT
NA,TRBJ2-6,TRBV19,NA,CASSISSRASGANVLTF,TGTGCCAGTAGTATATCTTCCAGGGCGTCCGGGGCCAACGTCCTGACTTTC
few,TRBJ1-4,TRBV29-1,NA,CSVRGGRANEKLFF,TGCAGCGTTAGAGGGGGTCGGGCTAATGAAAAACTGTTTTTT
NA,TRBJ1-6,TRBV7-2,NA,CASSGKFGSYNSPLHF,TGTGCCAGCAGCGGCAAATTCGGCTCCTATAATTCACCCCTCCACTTT
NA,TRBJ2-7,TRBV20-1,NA,CSARQDVRSYNEQYF,TGCAGTGCTCGACAAGACGTGCGCTCCTACAATGAGCAGTACTTC
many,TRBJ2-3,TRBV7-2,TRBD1,CASSLDRATDTQYF,TGCGCCAGCAGCTTGGACAGGGCCACAGATACGCAGTATTTT
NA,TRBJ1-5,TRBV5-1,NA,CASSLEFRYHQPQHF,TGCGCCAGCAGCTTGGAATTCAGGTACCATCAGCCCCAGCATTTT
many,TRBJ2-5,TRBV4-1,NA,CASSQTSAGETQYF,TGCGCCAGCAGCCAGACTTCCGCGGGAGAGACCCAGTACTTC
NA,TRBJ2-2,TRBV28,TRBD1,CASSLPPHRGTGELFF,TGTGCCAGCAGTCTACCCCCCCACAGGGGGACCGGGGAGCTGTTTTTT
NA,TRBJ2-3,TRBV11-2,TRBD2,CASSYTGTSGGNREDTQYF,TGTGCCAGCAGTTACACCGGGACTAGCGGGGGGAATAGAGAAGATACGCAGTATTTT